These T cell receptor beta chains were read from a single sample in a study of OX40 agonist ivuxolimab in advanced cancers. Assay used: immunoSEQ multiplex PCR; TCRdb lists only in-frame clones, some missing. The sample records around 51,000 clones, 85% to 90% being singletons. The sequencing used CD4+ or CD8+ T cells sorted from blood, collected in a trial of the OX40 agonist ivuxolimab. All receptors come from an adult with an advanced solid tumor such as melanoma, head and neck, liver or kidney cancer. CDR3s include the opening cysteine and the closing phenylalanine or tryptophan. A D gene is named only where the DNA matches it firmly. Clone size is shown for a subset of rows, as once, few, many or a class of expanded clone.

TRBJ1-2	-	TRBV9	-	CASSEQGYPTNYGYTF	TGTGCCAGCAGCGAACAGGGATATCCTACAAACTATGGCTACACCTTC
TRBJ1-1	-	TRBV11-1	once	CASSLVGVGTEAFF	TGTGCCAGCAGCTTAGTTGGGGTGGGTACTGAAGCTTTCTTT
TRBJ2-3	-	TRBV4-3	-	CASSQESHTTDTQYF	TGCGCCAGCAGCCAAGAAAGCCACACCACAGATACGCAGTATTTT
TRBJ2-5	-	TRBV9	-	CASSLSRVTGTETQYF	TGTGCCAGCAGCCTTAGTAGGGTAACAGGAACGGAGACCCAGTACTTC
TRBJ1-2	-	TRBV27	few	CASSLSWGRDYGYTF	TGTGCCAGCAGTTTATCGTGGGGGCGCGACTATGGCTACACCTTC
TRBJ2-7	-	TRBV4-3	once	CASSLNQGPYEQYF	TGCGCCAGCAGCTTAAATCAGGGTCCCTACGAGCAGTACTTC
TRBJ2-7	-	TRBV19	-	CASSITDSYYEQYF	TGTGCCAGTAGTATAACGGACAGTTACTACGAGCAGTACTTC
TRBJ1-1	-	TRBV5-3	-	CARSPGQQKLMNTEAFF	TGTGCCAGAAGCCCCGGACAGCAGAAACTTATGAACACTGAAGCTTTCTTT
TRBJ2-1	-	TRBV27	-	CASSGQVGYNEQFF	TGTGCCAGCAGTGGACAAGTGGGTTACAATGAGCAGTTCTTC
TRBJ1-1	-	TRBV6-6	-	CASSYARTANTEAFF	TGTGCCAGCAGTTACGCCCGGACAGCGAACACTGAAGCTTTCTTT
TRBJ2-1	-	TRBV7-3	-	CASSLGLAKYNEQFF	TGTGCCAGCAGCTTAGGGCTAGCGAAGTACAATGAGCAGTTCTTC
TRBJ1-1	-	TRBV15	-	CATSIARDIRAEAFF	TGTGCCACCAGCATTGCCCGGGACATCAGGGCTGAAGCTTTCTTT
TRBJ1-3	-	TRBV5-6	-	CASIDGNTIYF	TGTGCCAGCATTGATGGAAACACCATATATTTT
TRBJ1-5	-	TRBV10-3	-	CAIKAVEGNQPQHF	TGTGCCATCAAAGCCGTTGAGGGGAATCAGCCCCAGCATTTT
TRBJ1-5	-	TRBV4-1	once	CASSQDKGGSQPQHF	TGCGCCAGCAGCCAAGACAAGGGGGGGAGTCAGCCCCAGCATTTT
TRBJ1-1	TRBD1	TRBV19	-	CASNVDRDRGHLGTEAFF	TGTGCCAGTAACGTAGACCGGGACAGGGGGCATCTGGGGACTGAAGCTTTCTTT
TRBJ1-4	-	TRBV9	-	CASSAGITTNEKLFF	TGTGCCAGCAGCGCAGGAATAACAACTAATGAAAAACTGTTTTTT
TRBJ2-5	TRBD2	TRBV9	medium-sized	CASSAGLGWETQYF	TGTGCCAGCAGCGCGGGACTAGGGTGGGAGACCCAGTACTTC
TRBJ1-1	-	TRBV2	-	CASSESGGRGSPTEAFF	TGTGCCAGCAGTGAATCTGGGGGTCGTGGGAGTCCAACTGAAGCTTTCTTT
TRBJ2-7	-	TRBV27	-	CASSLSPWSEQYF	TGTGCCAGCAGTTTATCCCCGTGGAGCGAGCAGTACTTC
TRBJ2-7	-	TRBV29-1	-	CSVAGGLGEQYF	TGCAGCGTAGCGGGTGGGTTGGGCGAGCAGTACTTC
TRBJ2-7	-	TRBV11-3	-	CASSHGVTYEQYF	TGTGCCAGCAGCCACGGGGTCACCTACGAGCAGTACTTC
TRBJ2-1	TRBD2	TRBV6-5	-	CASLRSPGGPDEQFF	TGTGCCAGCCTTCGAAGTCCGGGGGGGCCAGATGAGCAGTTCTTC
TRBJ1-1	-	TRBV10-3	few	CAIKVTGTEAFF	TGTGCCATCAAGGTAACAGGGACTGAAGCTTTCTTT
TRBJ2-7	TRBD1	TRBV30	-	CAWSAGTGAYEQYF	TGTGCCTGGAGCGCCGGGACAGGGGCCTACGAGCAGTACTTC
TRBJ1-4	-	TRBV9	-	CASSDGEVATNEKLFF	TGTGCCAGCAGCGACGGGGAAGTTGCAACTAATGAAAAACTGTTTTTT
TRBJ1-1	-	TRBV7-8	-	CASSQGFGVAAFF	TGTGCCAGCAGCCAGGGTTTTGGGGTGGCTGCTTTCTTT
TRBJ1-2	TRBD1	TRBV27	-	CASSLYPGQGKSYTF	TGTGCCAGCAGTCTTTATCCGGGACAGGGTAAGAGCTACACCTTC
TRBJ2-3	-	TRBV4-3	-	CASSPQQGTDTQYF	TGCGCCAGCAGCCCACAACAGGGTACAGATACGCAGTATTTT
TRBJ2-3	-	TRBV6-1	-	CASSGQLRVTYLDTDTQYF	TGTGCCAGCAGTGGACAGCTAAGGGTTACCTACCTCGACACAGATACGCAGTATTTT
TRBJ2-7	-	TRBV27	-	CASSILSTASEQYF	TGTGCCAGCAGTATCCTCTCGACTGCTAGCGAGCAGTACTTC
TRBJ2-5	TRBD2	TRBV9	few	CASSVFGGGAVTETQYF	TGTGCCAGCAGCGTATTTGGCGGGGGGGCCGTCACAGAGACCCAGTACTTC
TRBJ1-6	-	TRBV7-9	-	CASSLPLGPGDSPLHF	TGTGCCAGCAGCTTACCTCTCGGTCCCGGGGATTCACCCCTCCACTTT
TRBJ2-1	-	TRBV19	-	CASLRTESHNEQFF	TGTGCCAGTCTGAGGACGGAATCCCACAATGAGCAGTTCTTC
TRBJ2-2	-	TRBV5-4	-	CASLSRAGELFF	TGTGCCAGCCTCTCCCGAGCCGGGGAGCTGTTTTTT
TRBJ2-3	-	TRBV13	-	CASSLAGNTDTQYF	TGTGCCAGCAGCTTAGCGGGGAACACAGATACGCAGTATTTT
TRBJ2-7	-	TRBV6-5	-	CASSSPGWEQYF	TGTGCCAGCAGTTCTCCCGGCTGGGAGCAGTACTTC
TRBJ1-1	-	TRBV11-3	-	CASSQRVLNTEAFF	TGTGCCAGCAGCCAGCGGGTACTGAACACTGAAGCTTTCTTT
TRBJ2-7	TRBD2	TRBV19	-	CASSIAAGGYEQYF	TGTGCCAGTAGTATAGCAGCGGGGGGCTACGAGCAGTACTTC
TRBJ2-5	-	TRBV12-5	-	CASGLVGVNQETQYF	TGTGCTAGTGGTTTGGTAGGAGTGAACCAAGAGACCCAGTACTTC